This T cell receptor beta chain originates from a study of T cells expressing NK-cell markers. The overall study: Of eight sequenced donors, seven were HCMV-seropositive and one HCMV-seronegative.

CDR1 MNHEY and CDR2 SMNVEV come from the germline V gene (reference sequence). There are 16 residues in the CDR3. TCRdb reprocessed the 5' RACE reads and keeps a single row for each CDR3 protein, giving no DNA. This listing includes about 460,000 distinct CDR3 sequences. V gene TRBV27 combines with J gene TRBJ1-5; TCRdb's D call of TRBD1 is untestable without DNA. This clonotype was sampled from a woman aged 45-60 years in good health. Source material: blood T cells: a sorted CD56 or NKG2C T cell subset, CD4+ or CD8+ T cells, or bulk PBMC T cells (not recorded which). The CDR3 loop reads CASSQAFGQGGQPQHF.